This T cell receptor beta chain appears in the sequencing data of a study of a mutant IDH1 vaccine in newly diagnosed glioma. Study summary: Beginning 4-6 weeks after radiotherapy alone, or with temozolomide cycles, vaccination took place. Scheduled at week 35, visit V12 preceded visit V13, held at week 47. Patients under treatment included roughly 60% males and 37.5% females and had a mean age of approximately 44 years. Standard pretreatment was either radiotherapy, temozolomide, or, for most, radiochemotherapy with temozolomide.

Indicated time point: week 35, safety follow-up. Each dose of the vaccine consisted of 300 ug of mutant IDH1 20-mer peptide, with topical imiquimod. Germline V CDR1 and CDR2: SGHRS, YFSETQ. The length of the CDR3 is 14 residues. V lost 3 bases and J lost 3; bases outside the gene matches: 2. The repertoire was sequenced with immunoSEQ multiplex PCR; TCRdb's copy has only in-frame clones and lacks some. Among about 48,000 clones, under 85% were seen once, and the ten largest hold roughly 6.2%. As regards this clone: Its target is unknown.

The V and J genes are TRBV5-1 and TRBJ2-7, with 11 bases lining up with TRBD1. This TCR derives from a man between 35 and 55 years old with glioma. Specimen: PBMCs, collected from a glioma patient whose treatment included an IDH1 peptide vaccine. In nucleotides, the CDR3 is TGCGCCAGCAGCTGGGGACAGGGGGACTACGAGCAGTACTTC. Encoded protein: CASSWGQGDYEQYF.